This T cell receptor beta chain is drawn from a study of T cells in Graves' hyperthyroidism and ophthalmopathy. Researchers took RNA transcripts and amplified the TCR beta CDR3 regions from them. Using the HTBI primer set, a first-round RT-PCR was run on the TCR CDR3. TCRdb re-called the multiplex PCR reads through MiXCR, storing one row per CDR3 protein. The profile shows some 560,000 distinct CDR3 sequences, approximately 14% of them singletons. The CDR3 extends over 13 amino acids. Looked up from germline, CDR1 is LGHDT and CDR2 is YNNKEL (reference sequence). An absence of ophthalmopathy progression within 18 months meant stable Graves' hyperthyroidism. A word on this clonotype: One end of the junction varies from germline; a read error may be responsible.

The source material was blood. This chain connects TRBV3-1 to TRBJ2-1, with D unresolved. This sequence was found in a woman aged 25-40 years with Graves' hyperthyroidism. In DNA, the CDR3 is TGCGCCAGCAGCCAACTTCCCTACAATGAGCAGTTCTTC. The encoded protein is CASSQLPYNEQFF.